This T cell receptor beta chain stems from a study of neurological immune-mediated disorders. Trimming cost V 6 bases and J 8 bases; bases outside gene matches: 11. There are 15 residues in the CDR3. By 5'RACE with 10-nucleotide random UMIs, the cDNA was made. Each CDR3 protein gets one entry after TCRdb re-called the 5' RACE reads with MiXCR. Of 49,000 or so distinct CDR3 sequences in the sample, 15% to 20% were seen once. This clonotype was counted many times. 2 million PBMCs stored at -80 C were the source of the unsorted libraries. The TCR originated in a man between 60 and 70 years old in good health. Sequenced material: PBMCs. The rearrangement links TRBV12-3 or TRBV12-4 to TRBJ2-1, with 9 bases lining up with TRBD2. CDR3 DNA: TGTGCCAGCAGCCCAACGGGACTAGCATTCGATGAGCAGTTCTTC. Encoded protein: CASSPTGLAFDEQFF.